Included here is one T cell receptor (beta chain) sequence, with context. The sample originates from a study of CD8 T cells in Susac syndrome. Reverse transcription used about 0.45 to 1 ug RNA and random hexamers. Multiplex immunoSEQ PCR targeted 54 Vbeta and 13 Jbeta TCR beta segments. TCRdb used MiXCR to reprocess the immunoSEQ multiplex PCR reads, holding one entry per CDR3 protein. The sample shows 100,000 to 150,000 distinct CDR3 sequences, about 94% of them seen only once. This CDR3 has 15 amino acids. CDR1 is MDHEN, CDR2 SYDVKM, per germline. The ends lost 8 bases at V and 4 bases at J; junction bases unmatched: 8.

The sample was CD8+ T cells from PBMCs. This clonotype was sampled from a human donor with Susac syndrome. The V call is TRBV28, the J call TRBJ2-3; TRBD2 matches at 11 bases. The CDR3 region has the DNA TGTGCCAGCCATGATAGCGGGGGGGCTTCAGATACGCAGTATTTT. It is translated as CASHDSGGASDTQYF.